A single TCR beta chain is shown here with its context. These data belong to a study of blood T cell repertoires in COVID-19. Study at large: Italy, Spain and the United States were the sources of the convalescent and acute COVID-19 samples.

Researchers sorted participants into cohorts using their self-reported clinical history. The CDR3 is made up of 11 amino acids. V was trimmed by 11 bases and J by 0 bases, leaving 7 bases between them. CDR1 is ENHRY and CDR2 is SYGVKD in the germline V gene. As processed by the authors: From reference gene primer amplification, estimates of nucleated cell counts were derived. Data came from immunoSEQ multiplex PCR; TCRdb stores just in-frame clones and leaves some out. V and J calls and clone size are given by that table; D and trimming were obtained from the DNA. The sample includes about 190,000 clones, roughly 80% seen only once; the top ten take roughly 3%.

The clonotype comes from a woman aged 25-40 years who had recovered from COVID-19. The chain carries TRBV10-3 and TRBJ1-2; D is uncertain. Sequenced input: PBMCs or T cells enriched from blood (not recorded which). The DNA of the CDR3 is TGTGCCCTCCTAGCTAACTATGGCTACACCTTC. Its translation: CALLANYGYTF.